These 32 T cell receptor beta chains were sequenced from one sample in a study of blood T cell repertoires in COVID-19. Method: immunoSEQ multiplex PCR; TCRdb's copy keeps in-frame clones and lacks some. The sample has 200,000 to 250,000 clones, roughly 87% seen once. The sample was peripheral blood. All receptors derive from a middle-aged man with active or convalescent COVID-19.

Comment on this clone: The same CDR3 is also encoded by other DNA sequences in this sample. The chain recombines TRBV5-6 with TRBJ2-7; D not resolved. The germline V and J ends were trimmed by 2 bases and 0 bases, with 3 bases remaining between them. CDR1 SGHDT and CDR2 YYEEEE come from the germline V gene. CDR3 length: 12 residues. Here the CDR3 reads CASSFSSYEQYF. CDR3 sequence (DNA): TGTGCCAGCAGCTTCAGCTCCTACGAGCAGTACTTC. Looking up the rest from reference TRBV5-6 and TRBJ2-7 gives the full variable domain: DAGVTQSPTHLIKTRGQQVTLRCSPKSGHDTVSWYQQALGQGPQFIFQYYEEEERQRGNFPDRFSGHQFPNYSSELNVNALLLGDSALYLCASSFSSYEQYFGPGTRLTVT.

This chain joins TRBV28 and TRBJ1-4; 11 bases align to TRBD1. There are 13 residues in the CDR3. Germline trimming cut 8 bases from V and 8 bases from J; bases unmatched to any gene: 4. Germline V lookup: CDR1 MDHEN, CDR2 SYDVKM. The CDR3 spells CASGTGGREKLFF. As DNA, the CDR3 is TGTGCCAGCGGGACAGGGGGGAGGGAAAAACTGTTTTTT. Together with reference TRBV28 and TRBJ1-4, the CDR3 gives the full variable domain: DVKVTQSSRYLVKRTGEKVFLECVQDMDHENMFWYRQDPGLGLRLIYFSYDVKMKEKGDIPEGYSVSREKKERFSLILESASTNQTSMYLCASGTGGREKLFFGSGTQLSVL.

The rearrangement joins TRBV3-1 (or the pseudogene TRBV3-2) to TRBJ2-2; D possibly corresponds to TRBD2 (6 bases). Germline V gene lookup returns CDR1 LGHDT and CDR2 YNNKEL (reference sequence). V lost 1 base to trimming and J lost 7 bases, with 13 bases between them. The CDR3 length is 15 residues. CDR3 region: CASSQGLAQGGELFF. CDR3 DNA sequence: TGTGCCAGCAGCCAAGGGCTAGCGCAGGGCGGGGAGCTGTTTTTT.

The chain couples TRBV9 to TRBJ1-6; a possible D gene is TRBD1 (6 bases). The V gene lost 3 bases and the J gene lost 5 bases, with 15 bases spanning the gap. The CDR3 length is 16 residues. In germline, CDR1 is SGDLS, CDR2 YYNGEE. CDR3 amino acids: CASSARGGYNNSPLHF. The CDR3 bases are TGTGCCAGCAGCGCCAGGGGAGGGTATAATAATTCACCCCTCCACTTT.

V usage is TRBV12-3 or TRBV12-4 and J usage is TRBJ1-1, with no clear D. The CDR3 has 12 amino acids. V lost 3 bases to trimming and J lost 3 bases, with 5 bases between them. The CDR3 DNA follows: TGTGCCAGCAGTTTGTCCGACACTGAAGCTTTCTTT. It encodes CASSLSDTEAFF.

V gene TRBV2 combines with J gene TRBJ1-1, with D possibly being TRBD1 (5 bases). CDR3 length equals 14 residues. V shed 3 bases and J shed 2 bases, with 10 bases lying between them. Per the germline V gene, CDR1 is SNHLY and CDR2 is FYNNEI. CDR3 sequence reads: CASSDSGLNTEAFF. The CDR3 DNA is TGTGCCAGCAGTGATTCAGGGCTTAACACTGAAGCTTTCTTT.

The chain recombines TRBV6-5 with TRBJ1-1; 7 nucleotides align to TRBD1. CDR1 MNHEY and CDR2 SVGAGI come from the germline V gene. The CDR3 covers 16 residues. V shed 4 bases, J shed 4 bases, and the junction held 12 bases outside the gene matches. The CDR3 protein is CASSLGGRGRVTEAFF. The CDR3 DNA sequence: TGTGCCAGCAGTTTAGGGGGCAGGGGAAGAGTCACTGAAGCTTTCTTT.

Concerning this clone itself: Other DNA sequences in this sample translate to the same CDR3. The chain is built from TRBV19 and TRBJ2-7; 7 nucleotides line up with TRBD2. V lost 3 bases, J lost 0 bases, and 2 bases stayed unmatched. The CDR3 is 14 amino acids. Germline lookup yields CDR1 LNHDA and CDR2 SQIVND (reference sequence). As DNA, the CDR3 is TGTGCCAGTAGTATGGGAGGGAGCTCCTACGAGCAGTACTTC. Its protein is CASSMGGSSYEQYF.

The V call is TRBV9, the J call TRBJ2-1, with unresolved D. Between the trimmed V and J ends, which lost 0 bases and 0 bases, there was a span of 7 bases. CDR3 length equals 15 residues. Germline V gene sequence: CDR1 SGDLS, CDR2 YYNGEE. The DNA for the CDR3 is TGTGCCAGCAGCGTAGCGGCGGCCTCCTACAATGAGCAGTTCTTC. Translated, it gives CASSVAAASYNEQFF.

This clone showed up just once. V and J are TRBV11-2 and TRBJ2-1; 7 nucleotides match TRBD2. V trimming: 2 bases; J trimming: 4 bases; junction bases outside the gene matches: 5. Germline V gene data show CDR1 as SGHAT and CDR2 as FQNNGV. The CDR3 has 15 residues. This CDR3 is CASSLSPSGYNEQFF. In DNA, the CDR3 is TGTGCCAGCAGCTTATCCCCTAGCGGTTACAATGAGCAGTTCTTC.

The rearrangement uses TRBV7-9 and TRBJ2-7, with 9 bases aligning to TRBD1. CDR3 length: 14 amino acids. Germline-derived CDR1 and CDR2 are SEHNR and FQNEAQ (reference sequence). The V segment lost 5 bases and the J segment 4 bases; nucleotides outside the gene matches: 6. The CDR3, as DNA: TGTGCCAGCAGCCACCGGGACAGGGAATACGAGCAGTACTTC. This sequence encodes CASSHRDREYEQYF.

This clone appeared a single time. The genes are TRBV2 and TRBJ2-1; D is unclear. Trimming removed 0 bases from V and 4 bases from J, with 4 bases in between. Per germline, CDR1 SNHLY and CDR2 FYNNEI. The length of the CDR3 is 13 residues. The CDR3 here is CASSEAIYNEQFF. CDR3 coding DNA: TGTGCCAGCAGTGAAGCTATTTACAATGAGCAGTTCTTC. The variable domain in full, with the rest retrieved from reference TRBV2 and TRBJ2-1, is EPEVTQTPSHQVTQMGQEVILRCVPISNHLYFYWYRQILGQKVEFLVSFYNNEISEKSEIFDDQFSVERPDGSNFTLKIRSTKLEDSAMYFCASSEAIYNEQFFGPGTRLTVL.

CDR3 coding DNA: TGTGCCAGCAGTTTAGGGACAGGGCCTAATGAAAAACTGTTTTTT. It codes for CASSLGTGPNEKLFF. This chain connects TRBV28 to TRBJ1-4; TRBD1 agrees at 9 bases. In germline, CDR1 is MDHEN, CDR2 SYDVKM. Germline trimming cut 2 bases from V and 3 bases from J; bases unmatched to any gene: 1. This CDR3 is 15 amino acids long.

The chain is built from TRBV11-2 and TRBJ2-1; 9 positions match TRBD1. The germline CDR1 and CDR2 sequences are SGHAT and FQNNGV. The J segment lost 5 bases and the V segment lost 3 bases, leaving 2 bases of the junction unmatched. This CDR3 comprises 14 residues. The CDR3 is CASSFWTGDNEQFF. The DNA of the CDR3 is TGTGCCAGCAGCTTCTGGACAGGGGACAATGAGCAGTTCTTC.

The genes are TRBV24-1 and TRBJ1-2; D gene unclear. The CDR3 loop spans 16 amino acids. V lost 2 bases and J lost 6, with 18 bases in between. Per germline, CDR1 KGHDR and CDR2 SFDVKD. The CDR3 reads CATSDSLVGNRDGYTF. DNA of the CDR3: TGTGCCACCAGTGATTCCCTGGTGGGTAATCGGGATGGCTACACCTTC.

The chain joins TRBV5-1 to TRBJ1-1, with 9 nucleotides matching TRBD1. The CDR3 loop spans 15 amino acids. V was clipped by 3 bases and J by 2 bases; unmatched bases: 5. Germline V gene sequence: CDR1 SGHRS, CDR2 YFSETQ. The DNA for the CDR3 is TGCGCCAGCAGCTGGACAGGGGCACCTAACACTGAAGCTTTCTTT. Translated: CASSWTGAPNTEAFF.

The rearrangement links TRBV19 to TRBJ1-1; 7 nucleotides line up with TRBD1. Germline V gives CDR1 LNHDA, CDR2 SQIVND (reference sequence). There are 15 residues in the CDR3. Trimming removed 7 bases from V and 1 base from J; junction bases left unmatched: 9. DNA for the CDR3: TGTGCCAGTAAATCGGCCGGGACAGAGAACACTGAAGCTTTCTTT. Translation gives CASKSAGTENTEAFF. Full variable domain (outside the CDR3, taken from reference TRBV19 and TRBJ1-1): DGGITQSPKYLFRKEGQNVTLSCEQNLNHDAMYWYRQDPGQGLRLIYYSQIVNDFQKGDIAEGYSVSREKKESFPLTVTSAQKNPTAFYLCASKSAGTENTEAFFGQGTRLTVV.

The CDR3 DNA sequence: TGTGCCAGCAGCCGCAGGGTGCGGGAGACCCAGTACTTC. Translation gives CASSRRVRETQYF. The genes are TRBV11-2 and TRBJ2-5; perhaps TRBD1 as D (5 bases). The CDR3 contains 13 residues. CDR1 and CDR2 (germline): SGHAT, FQNNGV. V was shortened by 5 bases and J by 5 bases, with 12 bases between the two germline ends.

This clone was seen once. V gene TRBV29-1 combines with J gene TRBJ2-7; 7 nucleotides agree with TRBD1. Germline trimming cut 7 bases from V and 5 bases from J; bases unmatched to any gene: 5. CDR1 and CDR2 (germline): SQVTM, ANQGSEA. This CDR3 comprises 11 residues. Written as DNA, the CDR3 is TGCAGCGCAAGCGACAGGGACGAGCAGTACTTC. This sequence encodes CSASDRDEQYF.

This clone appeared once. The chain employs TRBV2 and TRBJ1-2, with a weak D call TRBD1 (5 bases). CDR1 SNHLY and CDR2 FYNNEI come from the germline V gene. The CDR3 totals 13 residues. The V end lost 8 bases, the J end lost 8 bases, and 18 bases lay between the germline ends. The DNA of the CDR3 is TGTGCCAGCTCAATGACAGCAAGTATAGGCTACACCTTC. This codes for CASSMTASIGYTF.

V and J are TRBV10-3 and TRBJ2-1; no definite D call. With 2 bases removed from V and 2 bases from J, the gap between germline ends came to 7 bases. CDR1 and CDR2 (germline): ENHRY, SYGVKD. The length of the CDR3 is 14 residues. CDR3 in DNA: TGTGCCATCAGTGAGACCAAGCCCTACAATGAGCAGTTCTTC. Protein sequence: CAISETKPYNEQFF.

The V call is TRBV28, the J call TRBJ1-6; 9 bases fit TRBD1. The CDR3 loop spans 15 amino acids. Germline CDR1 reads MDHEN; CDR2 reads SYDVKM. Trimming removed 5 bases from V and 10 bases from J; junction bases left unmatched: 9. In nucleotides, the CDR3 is TGTGCCAGCAGTGAGGGACAGGGATTACGATCACCCCTCCACTTT. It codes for CASSEGQGLRSPLHF.

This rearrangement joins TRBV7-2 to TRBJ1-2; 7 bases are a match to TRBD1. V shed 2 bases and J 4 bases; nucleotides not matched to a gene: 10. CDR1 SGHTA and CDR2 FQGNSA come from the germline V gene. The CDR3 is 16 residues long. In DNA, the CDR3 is TGTGCCAGCAGCTTAACCCGAGGGGGCGCCAGCTATGGCTACACCTTC. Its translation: CASSLTRGGASYGYTF.

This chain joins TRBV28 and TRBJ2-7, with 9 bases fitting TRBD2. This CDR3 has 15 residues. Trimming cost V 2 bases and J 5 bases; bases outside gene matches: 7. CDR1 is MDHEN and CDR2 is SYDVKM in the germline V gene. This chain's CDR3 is CASSLAGGQKHEQYF. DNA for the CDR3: TGTGCCAGCAGTTTAGCGGGAGGGCAGAAACACGAGCAGTACTTC.

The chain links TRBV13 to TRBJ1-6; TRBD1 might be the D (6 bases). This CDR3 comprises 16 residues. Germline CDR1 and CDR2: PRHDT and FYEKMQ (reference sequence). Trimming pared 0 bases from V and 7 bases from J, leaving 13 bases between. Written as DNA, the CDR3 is TGTGCCAGCAGCTTAGGCCTGGGGGGGGGCAATTCACCCCTCCACTTT. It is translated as CASSLGLGGGNSPLHF.

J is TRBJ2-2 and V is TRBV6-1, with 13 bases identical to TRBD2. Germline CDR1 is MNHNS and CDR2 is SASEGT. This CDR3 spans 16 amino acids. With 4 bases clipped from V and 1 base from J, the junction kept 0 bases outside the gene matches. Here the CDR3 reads CASSGLAGGNTGELFF. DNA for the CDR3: TGTGCCAGCAGTGGACTAGCGGGAGGGAACACCGGGGAGCTGTTTTTT.

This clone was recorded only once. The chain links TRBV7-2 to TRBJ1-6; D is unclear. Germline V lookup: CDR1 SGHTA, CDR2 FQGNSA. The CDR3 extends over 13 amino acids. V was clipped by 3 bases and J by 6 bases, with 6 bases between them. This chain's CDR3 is CASSFSSNSPLHF. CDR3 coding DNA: TGTGCCAGCAGCTTTTCGAGTAATTCACCCCTCCACTTT. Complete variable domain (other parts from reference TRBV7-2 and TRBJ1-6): GAGVSQSPSNKVTEKGKDVELRCDPISGHTALYWYRQSLGQGLEFLIYFQGNSAPDKSGLPSDRFSAERTGGSVSTLTIQRTQQEDSAVYLCASSFSSNSPLHFGNGTRLTVT.

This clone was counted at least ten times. CDR3 sequence: CASSLGGGRKNEQFF. CDR3 nucleotide sequence: TGCGCCAGCAGCTTGGGTGGTGGGAGAAAAAATGAGCAGTTCTTC. The chain couples TRBV5-1 to TRBJ2-1; D perhaps matches TRBD2 (5 bases). V shed 0 bases and J shed 7 bases, with 14 bases lying between them. CDR1 SGHRS and CDR2 YFSETQ come from the germline V gene. This CDR3 contains 15 residues. The whole variable domain, remainder taken from reference TRBV5-1 and TRBJ2-1, is KAGVTQTPRYLIKTRGQQVTLSCSPISGHRSVSWYQQTPGQGLQFLFEYFSETQRNKGNFPGRFSGRQFSNSRSEMNVSTLELGDSALYLCASSLGGGRKNEQFFGPGTRLTVL.

The CDR3 reads CAANTPGREGKTEAFF. CDR3 in DNA: TGTGCCGCCAATACCCCGGGGAGGGAGGGTAAGACTGAAGCTTTCTTT. The chain has TRBV19 and TRBJ1-1; D is ambiguous. Trimming stripped 11 bases from V and 5 bases from J, with 27 bases between. The CDR3 contains 16 residues. Per the germline V gene, CDR1 is LNHDA and CDR2 is SQIVND (reference sequence).

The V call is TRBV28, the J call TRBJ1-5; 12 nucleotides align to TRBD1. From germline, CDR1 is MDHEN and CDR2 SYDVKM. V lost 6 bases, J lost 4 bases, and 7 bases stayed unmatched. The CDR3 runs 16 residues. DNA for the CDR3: TGTGCCAGCAGCTATCGGGACAGGGGGCCGAATCAGCCCCAGCATTTT. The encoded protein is CASSYRDRGPNQPQHF.

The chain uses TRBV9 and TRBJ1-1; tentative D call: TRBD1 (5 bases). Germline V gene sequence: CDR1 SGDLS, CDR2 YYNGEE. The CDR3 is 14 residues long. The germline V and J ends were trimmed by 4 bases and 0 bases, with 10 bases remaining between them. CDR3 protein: CASSSQGMNTEAFF. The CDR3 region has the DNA TGTGCCAGCAGCAGTCAGGGTATGAACACTGAAGCTTTCTTT.

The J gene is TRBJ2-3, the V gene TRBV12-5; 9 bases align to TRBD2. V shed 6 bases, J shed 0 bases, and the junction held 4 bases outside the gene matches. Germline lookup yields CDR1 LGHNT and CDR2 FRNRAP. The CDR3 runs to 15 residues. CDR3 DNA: TGTGCTAGTGGGGGGACTAGCATTAGCACAGATACGCAGTATTTT. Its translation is CASGGTSISTDTQYF.